This T cell receptor (beta chain) was captured in a study of CD8 T cells in Susac syndrome. With random hexamers, reverse transcription was performed on about 0.5 to 1 ug of RNA. MiXCR, run by TCRdb on the immunoSEQ multiplex PCR reads, gives a single entry per CDR3 protein. The repertoire includes roughly 140,000 distinct CDR3 sequences, 85% to 95% of them detected once, and about 0.16% sits in the top ten. Negative isolation yielded the CD8+ and CD4+ T cells, while FACS enriched the TEMRA cells. Looked up from germline, CDR1 is MGHRA and CDR2 is YSYEKL. The CDR3 covers 15 residues. Trimming left V 3 bases short and J 8 bases short, with 19 bases between.

The source is a human donor with Susac syndrome. The sequenced material came from CD4+ T cells from PBMCs. The chain employs TRBV4-1 and TRBJ1-2; TRBD1 might be the D (5 bases). The CDR3 reads CASSQAERTQGGYTF. As DNA, the CDR3 is TGCGCCAGCAGCCAGGCCGAGAGGACTCAGGGAGGCTACACCTTC.